A single sample is the source of the 22 T cell receptor beta chains below, sequenced in a study of Graves' ophthalmopathy and Graves' hyperthyroidism. Transcripts of RNA were the source for amplifying TCR beta CDR3 regions. RT-PCR in the first round used HTBI primers; a second-round multiplex PCR followed. TCRdb itself ran the multiplex PCR reads through MiXCR, one entry per CDR3 protein. This table holds 600,000 to 700,000 distinct CDR3 sequences, 35% to 50% found once. Input material: peripheral blood. The receptors derive from an adult man with Graves' ophthalmopathy.

The rearrangement uses TRBV29-1 and TRBJ2-7; D not resolved. Trimming stripped 2 bases from V and 6 bases from J, with 8 bases between. The CDR3 totals 11 residues. Germline loops: CDR1 SQVTM, CDR2 ANQGSEA. The DNA for the CDR3 is TGCAGCGTTGAACCCTACGTCGAGCAGTACTTC. This gives the protein CSVEPYVEQYF.

In this sample, this clonotype turned up a few times. This chain connects TRBV25-1 to TRBJ1-3; D is uncertain. Germline CDR1 and CDR2: MGHDK and SYGVNS. This CDR3 is built from 15 residues. V dropped 6 bases and J dropped 0 bases, with 12 bases sitting between them. This CDR3 is CASRSRGGSGNTIYF. The CDR3 region has the DNA TGTGCCAGCAGATCCCGGGGAGGCTCTGGAAACACCATATATTTT.

V is TRBV19 and J is TRBJ2-5; maybe TRBD2 (6 bases). The CDR3 totals 12 residues. The germline V and J ends were trimmed by 4 bases and 5 bases, with 8 bases remaining between them. CDR1 is LNHDA and CDR2 is SQIVND in the germline V gene (reference sequence). The DNA of the CDR3 is TGTGCCAGTAGTACGGGAGAGGAGACCCAGTACTTC. Protein product: CASSTGEETQYF. The complete variable domain, with remaining parts taken from reference TRBV19 and TRBJ2-5, reads DGGITQSPKYLFRKEGQNVTLSCEQNLNHDAMYWYRQDPGQGLRLIYYSQIVNDFQKGDIAEGYSVSREKKESFPLTVTSAQKNPTAFYLCASSTGEETQYFGPGTRLLVL.

This clonotype was detected a few times. The V and J genes are TRBV11-2 and TRBJ2-7, with D perhaps matching TRBD1 (5 bases). Trimming took off 7 bases at V and 2 bases at J, with 15 bases between the two ends. Looked up from germline, CDR1 is SGHAT and CDR2 is FQNNGV. CDR3 length equals 14 residues. This CDR3 is CASNPRTTTYEQYF. For the CDR3, the DNA is TGTGCCAGCAACCCAAGGACAACAACCTACGAGCAGTACTTC.

This clonotype was observed once. This chain connects TRBV6-2 or TRBV6-3 to TRBJ1-6; 8 bases align to TRBD1. The CDR3 spans 19 residues. V lost 4 bases and J lost 3; bases outside the gene matches: 14. The germline V gene encodes CDR1 MNHEY and CDR2 SVGEGT. As DNA, the CDR3 is TGTGCCAGCAGTTTACTCGCAGGGGGCGAGAACAACTATAATTCACCCCTCCACTTT. Translated: CASSLLAGGENNYNSPLHF.

At least ten counts were recorded for this clonotype. V gene TRBV7-2 combines with J gene TRBJ2-7; D remains ambiguous. The V gene's germline CDR1 is SGHTA and CDR2 FQGNSA. Trimming shortened V by 0 bases and J by 5 bases, and 8 bases separated the two germline ends. The CDR3 is 13 residues long. The CDR3 loop reads CASSLAGVDEQYF. The CDR3, as DNA: TGTGCCAGCAGCTTAGCGGGTGTGGACGAGCAGTACTTC.

The CDR3 is CASSQDAVGQGTFLNTEAFF. DNA of the CDR3: TGTGCCAGCAGCCAAGATGCCGTGGGACAGGGAACTTTTTTGAACACTGAAGCTTTCTTT. This chain uses TRBV12-3 or TRBV12-4 with TRBJ1-1, with TRBD1 identical over 9 bases. V trimming: 6 bases; J trimming: 0 bases; junction bases outside the gene matches: 20. The CDR3 covers 20 residues.

V gene TRBV19 combines with J gene TRBJ1-5, with 7 nucleotides matching TRBD1. The CDR3 runs 15 residues. V lost 6 bases and J lost 5; bases outside the gene matches: 10. The germline V gene encodes CDR1 LNHDA and CDR2 SQIVND (reference sequence). The CDR3 loop reads CASRINPTGHQPQHF. In nucleotides, the CDR3 is TGTGCCAGTAGGATTAACCCGACAGGGCATCAGCCCCAGCATTTT.

This clonotype was detected only a few times. This chain joins TRBV20-1 and TRBJ1-4; possible D gene TRBD1, 5 bases. V lost 6 bases, J lost 2 bases, and 22 bases lay in between. This CDR3 has 17 amino acids. Germline V gene sequence: CDR1 DFQATT, CDR2 SNEGSKA (reference sequence). In DNA form, the CDR3 reads TGCAGTGCCACCTGGGACGGTTCAGGGTTCACTAATGAAAAACTGTTTTTT. This gives the protein CSATWDGSGFTNEKLFF.

At least ten counts were recorded for this clonotype. The rearrangement links TRBV12-3 or TRBV12-4 to TRBJ1-5; 8 bases are a match to TRBD1. Trimming removed 2 bases from V and 2 bases from J; junction bases left unmatched: 8. This CDR3 spans 17 amino acids. The CDR3 here is CASSLYRQGIGNQPQHF. CDR3 bases: TGTGCCAGCAGTTTATATAGACAGGGGATCGGCAATCAGCCCCAGCATTTT.

The chain has TRBV6-5 and TRBJ2-2; TRBD2 matches at 9 bases. The V and J ends lost 1 base and 6 bases, in that order; junction bases with no gene match: 3. Germline V gene lookup returns CDR1 MNHEY and CDR2 SVGAGI. The CDR3 consists of 15 residues. CDR3 sequence (DNA): TGTGCCAGCAGTTACTTAGCGGGGGCCTCCGGGGAGCTGTTTTTT. Encoded protein: CASSYLAGASGELFF.

This clonotype appeared many times. This chain links TRBV7-8 with TRBJ1-2, with D unresolved. Trimming cost V 2 bases and J 0 bases, with 7 bases left between them. CDR1 is SGHVS, CDR2 FQNEAQ, per germline. The CDR3 consists of 14 residues. CDR3 amino acids: CASSLNGANYGYTF. The CDR3 DNA is TGTGCCAGCAGCTTAAATGGGGCTAACTATGGCTACACCTTC. Full variable domain (remainder filled in from reference TRBV7-8 and TRBJ1-2): GAGVSQSPRYKVAKRGQDVALRCDPISGHVSLFWYQQALGQGPEFLTYFQNEAQLDKSGLPSDRFFAERPEGSVSTLKIQRTQQEDSAVYLCASSLNGANYGYTFGSGTRLTVV.

The rearrangement uses TRBV27 and TRBJ1-2; D remains ambiguous. The length of the CDR3 is 13 residues. V lost 0 bases and J lost 8, with 10 bases in between. CDR1 and CDR2 (germline): MNHEY, SMNVEV (reference sequence). CDR3 nucleotides: TGTGCCAGCAGTTTATCGAACAGTAGCGGCTACACCTTC. Protein: CASSLSNSSGYTF.

This clonotype was observed at least ten times. The gene calls are TRBV12-3 or TRBV12-4 and TRBJ1-2; D is possibly TRBD1 (5 bases). The length of the CDR3 is 14 residues. Trimming removed 3 bases from V and 2 bases from J, with 10 bases in between. The CDR3 DNA reads TGTGCCAGCAGTTTCGCAGGGATGAACTATGGCTACACCTTC. Translation: CASSFAGMNYGYTF.

J is TRBJ1-2 and V is TRBV10-3; D ambiguous. The CDR3 has 15 residues. The V gene lost 11 bases and the J gene lost 3 bases, with 22 bases spanning the gap. Germline V gives CDR1 ENHRY, CDR2 SYGVKD. The DNA for the CDR3 is TGTGCCGGCCATGGGGAGAACGGGGAGCACTATGGCTACACCTTC. This encodes CAGHGENGEHYGYTF.

The V call is TRBV2, the J call TRBJ2-5; a possible D gene is TRBD2 (5 bases). The end of the DNA fits TRBJ2-1 better, so the J call may be wrong. CDR3 size: 15 residues. CDR1 and CDR2 from the germline V gene are SNHLY and FYNNEI. CDR3 nucleotides: TGTGCCAGCAGTTCCCGATGGACTCAGAGGAATGAGCAGTTCTTC. This sequence encodes CASSSRWTQRNEQFF.

This clonotype appeared once. The rearrangement links TRBV25-1 to TRBJ1-2, with 10 bases matching TRBD1. The CDR3 consists of 17 residues. Germline V lookup: CDR1 MGHDK, CDR2 SYGVNS. V lost 4 bases to trimming and J lost 2 bases; unmatched junction nucleotides: 10. CDR3 sequence reads: CASSASGRQGANYGYTF. For the CDR3, the DNA is TGTGCCAGCAGTGCTTCCGGGAGACAGGGGGCGAACTATGGCTACACCTTC.

The genes are TRBV10-3 and TRBJ1-2; D is unclear. V was shortened by 3 bases and J by 8 bases, with 16 bases between the two germline ends. CDR1 ENHRY and CDR2 SYGVKD come from the germline V gene. This CDR3 contains 14 residues. CDR3: CAISDRDGSMGYTF. Written as DNA, the CDR3 is TGTGCCATCAGTGACCGAGACGGCTCTATGGGCTACACCTTC.

This clonotype was found many times. V and J are TRBV20-1 and TRBJ1-2; no reliable D call. V lost 6 bases, J lost 4 bases, and 9 bases lay in between. Germline lookup yields CDR1 DFQATT and CDR2 SNEGSKA (reference sequence). The CDR3 is 11 residues long. CDR3 in DNA: TGCAGTGCCGACTCTGGCTATGGCTACACCTTC. Translated, it gives CSADSGYGYTF.

V and J are TRBV20-1 and TRBJ2-3; possibly TRBD2 for D (6 bases). V shed 0 bases and J shed 7 bases, with 17 bases lying between them. This CDR3 spans 15 amino acids. In germline, CDR1 is DFQATT, CDR2 SNEGSKA (reference sequence). The CDR3 coding sequence is TGCAGTGCTAGAGATAGTCGTACTAGCAGTAATACGCAGTATTTT. Protein sequence: CSARDSRTSSNTQYF.

This clonotype was seen repeatedly, ten times or more. The chain carries TRBV20-1 and TRBJ2-5, with no clear D. The V end lost 5 bases, the J end lost 1 base, and 11 bases lay between the germline ends. The CDR3 spans 13 residues. CDR1 is DFQATT and CDR2 is SNEGSKA in the germline V gene (reference sequence). CDR3 amino acids: CSARRRIQETQYF. For the CDR3, the DNA is TGCAGTGCTCGGAGACGGATCCAAGAGACCCAGTACTTC.

Regarding this clonotype: A read error may explain this, as a much larger clone is one base away. The V gene is TRBV7-3, the J gene TRBJ2-6; weak D call: TRBD1 (5 bases). This CDR3 is 16 amino acids long. From germline, CDR1 is SGHTA and CDR2 FQGTGA. The CDR3 coding sequence is TGTGCCAGCAGCCCCTACGCAGGGTCTGGGGCCAACGTCCTGGCTTTC. Residues: CASSPYAGSGANVLAF.